The T cell receptor (beta chain) described here comes from a study of blood T cell repertoires in COVID-19. Patients in Seattle were enrolled during active infection, then followed longitudinally. Data came from immunoSEQ multiplex PCR; TCRdb stores just in-frame clones and leaves some out. Among 250,000 to 300,000 clones listed, 80% to 90% were seen once. The CDR3 is made up of 17 amino acids. Trimming cost V 0 bases and J 4 bases; bases outside gene matches: 5. CDR1 is SGHAT, CDR2 FQNNGV, per germline. J is TRBJ2-1 and V is TRBV11-2; 11 positions agree with TRBD2. Material: peripheral blood. The receptor was isolated from a woman in her 70s with COVID-19, enrolled during active disease. The CDR3 spells CASSLDLGLAGYNEQFF. The DNA for the CDR3 is TGTGCCAGCAGCTTAGACCTAGGACTAGCGGGTTACAATGAGCAGTTCTTC.